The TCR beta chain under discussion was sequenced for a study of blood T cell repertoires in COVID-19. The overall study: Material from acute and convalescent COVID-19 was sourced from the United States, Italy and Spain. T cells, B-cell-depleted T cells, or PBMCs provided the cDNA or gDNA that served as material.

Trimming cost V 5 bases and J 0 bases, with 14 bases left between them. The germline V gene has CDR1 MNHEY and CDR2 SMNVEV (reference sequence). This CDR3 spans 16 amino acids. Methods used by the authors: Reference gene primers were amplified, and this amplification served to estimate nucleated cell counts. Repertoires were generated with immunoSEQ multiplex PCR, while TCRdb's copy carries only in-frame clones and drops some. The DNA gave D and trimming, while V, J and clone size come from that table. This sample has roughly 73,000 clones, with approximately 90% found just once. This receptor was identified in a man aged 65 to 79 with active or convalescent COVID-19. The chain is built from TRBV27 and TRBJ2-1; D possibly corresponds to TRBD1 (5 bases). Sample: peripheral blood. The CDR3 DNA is TGTGCCAGCAGTCCGGAGCAGGGCCGCTCCTACAATGAGCAGTTCTTC. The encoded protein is CASSPEQGRSYNEQFF.